This T cell receptor (beta chain) is from a study of human T cells and chemical hapten exposure. Turning to the study itself: Patch tests put 0.01% DPC on the upper back, and the results were checked at 6 days. General observations from the study: Among TCRs, those above 1 in 1000 frequency were unaffected by DPC sensitization. Donors, who had alopecia, may show an immune response that differs from healthy people's.

As regards this clonotype: Its antigen is unknown.

Germline CDR1 and CDR2: MNHEY and SVGAGI. This CDR3 has 15 amino acids. Between the trimmed V and J ends, which lost 6 bases and 0 bases, there was a span of 13 bases. The library tagged each cDNA molecule with unique molecular identifiers. TCRdb used MiXCR to reprocess the RACE reads, holding one entry per CDR3 protein. The data hold about 77,000 distinct CDR3 sequences, with 14% observed a single time. The time point was: pre-sensitization, week 0. Treatment specified: therapeutic diphenylcyclopropenone sensitization with weekly scalp DPC. The material was whole blood, obtained in connection with sensitization to the hapten diphenylcyclopropenone (DPC). This receptor was identified in a woman aged 45-60 years with alopecia areata. Some clones in this sample may be carry-over from other donors' samples. The chain joins TRBV6-5 to TRBJ2-3; D could derive from TRBD1 or TRBD2 (6 bases each). The chain's CDR3 is CASRGGGGSTDTQYF. In nucleotides, the CDR3 is TGTGCCAGCAGGGGTGGAGGGGGAAGCACAGATACGCAGTATTTT.